One sample yielded the 15 T cell receptor beta chains listed below, sequenced in a study of T cell responses to AZD1222 COVID-19 vaccine. Repertoires were generated with immunoSEQ multiplex PCR, while TCRdb's copy carries only in-frame clones and drops some. This table has tens of thousands of clones, 85% appearing once. The sequencing here drew on peripheral blood, taken on day 0 of AZD1222 vaccination. All receptors derive from an adult in good health.

With respect to this clone: A read error may produce the germline difference seen at one junction end. The chain has TRBV9 and TRBJ1-2, with TRBD1 as a possible D gene (6 bases). Germline CDR1 reads SGDLS; CDR2 reads YYNGEE. CDR3 length: 14 amino acids. The CDR3 region has the DNA TGTGCCAGCAGCGTAGATGCACAGGGATATGTCTACACCTTC. It yields the protein CASSVDAQGYVYTF.

The J gene is TRBJ2-3, the V gene TRBV5-1; possibly TRBD2 for D (5 bases). V lost 0 bases, J lost 3 bases, and 11 bases lay in between. There are 15 residues in the CDR3. Germline V gives CDR1 SGHRS, CDR2 YFSETQ. The CDR3 DNA sequence: TGCGCCAGCAGCTTGGCTGGGAGTAGGACAGATACGCAGTATTTT. Its translation is CASSLAGSRTDTQYF.

The chain has TRBV3-1 (or the pseudogene TRBV3-2) and TRBJ1-1, with D unresolved. With 4 bases removed from V and 1 base from J, the gap between germline ends came to 7 bases. The CDR3 extends over 13 amino acids. The germline V gene has CDR1 LGHDT and CDR2 YNNKEL (reference sequence). The CDR3 spells CASSPLRNTEAFF. The CDR3 DNA is TGTGCCAGCAGCCCGCTACGGAACACTGAAGCTTTCTTT.

The chain links TRBV9 to TRBJ2-7; 10 bases are shared with TRBD1. Unmatched junction bases numbered 8, after V lost 2 bases and J lost 6 bases. CDR1 and CDR2 (germline): SGDLS, YYNGEE. CDR3 length: 15 amino acids. As DNA, the CDR3 is TGTGCCAGCAGCGTCCACCCGGGACAGGGGTTCGAGCAGTACTTC. Amino acids: CASSVHPGQGFEQYF.

The CDR3 DNA reads TGTGCCACCGTTCTCGACCGGGGCGTCAATCAGCCCCAGCATTTT. This codes for CATVLDRGVNQPQHF. The rearrangement uses TRBV15 and TRBJ1-5; D perhaps matches TRBD1 (5 bases). The CDR3 runs 15 residues. Germline values: CDR1 LNHNV, CDR2 YYDKDF (reference sequence). V dropped 8 bases and J dropped 3 bases, with 17 bases sitting between them.

The chain couples TRBV5-6 to TRBJ1-1; 11 nucleotides align to TRBD1. In germline, CDR1 is SGHDT, CDR2 YYEEEE. The CDR3 extends over 18 amino acids. Trimming at V came to 0 bases and at J to 4 bases, leaving 11 bases not matched to a gene. The CDR3, as DNA: TGTGCCAGCAGCTTGGAGGTTGGACAGGGGGCAGTAGGCACTGAAGCTTTCTTT. Translation: CASSLEVGQGAVGTEAFF. Using reference TRBV5-6 and TRBJ1-1 for the parts outside the CDR3, the full variable domain is DAGVTQSPTHLIKTRGQQVTLRCSPKSGHDTVSWYQQALGQGPQFIFQYYEEEERQRGNFPDRFSGHQFPNYSSELNVNALLLGDSALYLCASSLEVGQGAVGTEAFFGQGTRLTVV.

The rearrangement links TRBV9 to TRBJ2-1; perhaps TRBD2 as D (5 bases). The CDR3 loop spans 16 amino acids. Trimming stripped 1 base from V and 3 bases from J, with 14 bases between. CDR1 and CDR2 from the germline V gene are SGDLS and YYNGEE. The CDR3 reads CASSVTEALGYNEQFF. The CDR3 DNA reads as TGTGCCAGCAGCGTAACGGAGGCCCTTGGCTACAATGAGCAGTTCTTC.

The V call is TRBV7-3, the J call TRBJ2-1; D is tentatively TRBD1 or TRBD2 (5 bases each). The CDR3 spans 14 residues. V was trimmed by 2 bases and J by 7 bases, leaving 12 bases between them. CDR1 is SGHTA and CDR2 is FQGTGA in the germline V gene. CDR3 region: CASSLGGSTNEQFF. CDR3 sequence (DNA): TGTGCCAGCAGCTTAGGGGGAAGTACGAATGAGCAGTTCTTC.

J is TRBJ1-2 and V is TRBV5-1; the D gene is possibly TRBD1 (6 bases). Germline V gene data show CDR1 as SGHRS and CDR2 as YFSETQ. V was shortened by 4 bases and J by 1 base, with 8 bases between the two germline ends. This CDR3 is built from 13 residues. Here the CDR3 DNA reads TGCGCCAGCAGCCGGGACAATAACTATGGCTACACCTTC. It translates to CASSRDNNYGYTF.

As to this clone: One junction end disagrees with the germline gene, perhaps due to a read error. J is TRBJ2-7 and V is TRBV6-1; 10 bases are shared with TRBD2. Germline lookup yields CDR1 MNHNS and CDR2 SASEGT. This CDR3 comprises 15 residues. DNA for the CDR3: TGTGCCAGCAGGGAAGCGGGGGGGAGCTCCTACGAGCAGTACTTC. Its translation is CASREAGGSSYEQYF.

The rearrangement links TRBV18 to TRBJ2-3; TRBD2 matches at 8 bases. CDR1 KGHSH and CDR2 LQKENI come from the germline V gene. The CDR3 totals 15 residues. Trimming removed 1 base from V and 4 bases from J; junction bases left unmatched: 4. Here the CDR3 DNA reads TGTGCCAGCTCACCACGGGCTAGCGGGTCAGATACGCAGTATTTT. This gives the protein CASSPRASGSDTQYF.

This chain joins TRBV5-1 and TRBJ1-1; tentative D call: TRBD1 (5 bases). CDR3 length: 14 amino acids. The V gene lost 4 bases and the J gene lost 7 bases, with 17 bases spanning the gap. CDR1 SGHRS and CDR2 YFSETQ come from the germline V gene. CDR3 in amino acids: CASSPEAGIHEAFF. CDR3 bases: TGCGCCAGCAGCCCGGAGGCAGGGATTCATGAAGCTTTCTTT.

The chain has TRBV9 and TRBJ1-6; possible D gene TRBD1, 6 bases. V lost 0 bases and J 9 bases, leaving 16 bases between the germline ends. This CDR3 has 16 amino acids. The germline V gene encodes CDR1 SGDLS and CDR2 YYNGEE. The DNA for the CDR3 is TGTGCCAGCAGCGTAGGAGATCAGGGGCGGCGTTCACCCCTCCACTTT. Translated: CASSVGDQGRRSPLHF.

The chain employs TRBV2 and TRBJ1-1; D gene uncertain. This CDR3 spans 13 amino acids. In germline, CDR1 is SNHLY, CDR2 FYNNEI. The germline V and J ends were trimmed by 2 bases and 1 base, with 5 bases remaining between them. CDR3: CASSEWGNTEAFF. The CDR3 nucleotides read TGTGCCAGCAGTGAATGGGGGAACACTGAAGCTTTCTTT.

This clone has only one observation. This chain joins TRBV4-1 and TRBJ1-2; TRBD1 might be the D (6 bases). The CDR3 consists of 16 residues. The ends were cut back, 2 bases at V and 4 bases at J, with 17 bases in the middle. Germline V gene sequence: CDR1 MGHRA, CDR2 YSYEKL. The CDR3 DNA is TGCGCCAGCAGCCAAAGCTTTACAGGGCGCGCCTATGGCTACACCTTC. Translating it yields CASSQSFTGRAYGYTF.